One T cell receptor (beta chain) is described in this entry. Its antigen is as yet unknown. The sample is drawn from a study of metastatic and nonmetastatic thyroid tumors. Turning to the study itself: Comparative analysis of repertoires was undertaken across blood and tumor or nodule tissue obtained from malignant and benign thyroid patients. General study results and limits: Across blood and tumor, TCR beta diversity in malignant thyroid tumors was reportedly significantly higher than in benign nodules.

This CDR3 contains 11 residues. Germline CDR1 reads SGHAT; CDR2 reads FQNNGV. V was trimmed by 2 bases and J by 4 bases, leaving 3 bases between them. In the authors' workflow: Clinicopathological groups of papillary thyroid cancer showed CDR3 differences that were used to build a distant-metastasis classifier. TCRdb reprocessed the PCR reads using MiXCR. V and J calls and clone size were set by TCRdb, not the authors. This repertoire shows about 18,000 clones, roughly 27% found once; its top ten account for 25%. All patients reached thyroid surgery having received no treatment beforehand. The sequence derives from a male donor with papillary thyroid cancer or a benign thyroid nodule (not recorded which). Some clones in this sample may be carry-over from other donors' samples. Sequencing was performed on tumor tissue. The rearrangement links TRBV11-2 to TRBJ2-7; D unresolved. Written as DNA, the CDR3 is TGTGCCAGCAGCTTAATGTACGAGCAGTACTTC. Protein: CASSLMYEQYF.